One sample yielded the 12 T cell receptor beta chains listed below, sequenced in a study of blood T cell repertoires in COVID-19 (dated by TCRdb to 2020 to 2021). Libraries were constructed by the immunoSEQ multiplex PCR assay. TCRdb holds this immuneACCESS table with in-frame rearrangements only. Some clones are missing; in checked studies, unresolved V genes explain under half, and the rest has no known cause. The sample profile shows 200,000 to 250,000 clones; 70% to 90% of them were found once. Roughly 1.7% of the sample is taken by the ten largest. The material sequenced was PBMCs or T cells enriched from blood (not recorded which). The receptors were gathered from a woman between 45 and 65 years old who had recovered from COVID-19.

This sequence joins TRBV27 and TRBJ1-1, with D unresolved. This CDR3 comprises 15 residues. Trimming left V 5 bases short and J 6 bases short, with 19 bases between. The V gene's germline CDR1 is MNHEY and CDR2 SMNVEV (reference sequence). CDR3 coding DNA: TGTGCCAGCAGTCCTCAGACTCCAGGAGGTCCTGAAGCTTTCTTT. As protein: CASSPQTPGGPEAFF.

The rearrangement joins TRBV5-5 to TRBJ2-1; 8 bases match TRBD2. CDR1 and CDR2 from the germline V gene are SGHKS and YYEKEE (reference sequence). The CDR3 covers 15 residues. V was pared by 3 bases and J by 6 bases, with 8 bases of the junction left unmatched. CDR3 loop: CASSSTGLVFNEQFF. CDR3 in DNA: TGTGCCAGCAGCTCCACGGGACTAGTGTTCAATGAGCAGTTCTTC.

The rearrangement joins TRBV7-2 to TRBJ2-7; 9 nucleotides align to TRBD2. Per germline, CDR1 SGHTA and CDR2 FQGNSA. Trimming cost V 1 base and J 2 bases; bases outside gene matches: 3. The CDR3 extends over 15 amino acids. The CDR3 region is CASSLVASGAYEQYF. CDR3 nucleotides: TGTGCCAGCAGCTTAGTGGCTAGCGGGGCCTACGAGCAGTACTTC. Drawing the rest from reference TRBV7-2 and TRBJ2-7, the complete variable domain is GAGVSQSPSNKVTEKGKDVELRCDPISGHTALYWYRQSLGQGLEFLIYFQGNSAPDKSGLPSDRFSAERTGGSVSTLTIQRTQQEDSAVYLCASSLVASGAYEQYFGPGTRLTVT.

The J gene is TRBJ1-5, the V gene TRBV19; 8 nucleotides match TRBD1. The V and J ends lost 6 bases and 7 bases, in that order; junction bases with no gene match: 14. The germline V gene has CDR1 LNHDA and CDR2 SQIVND (reference sequence). The CDR3 covers 16 residues. CDR3 amino acids: CASRPSDRGRGQPQHF. The CDR3 nucleotides are TGTGCCAGTAGGCCCAGTGACAGGGGAAGGGGCCAGCCCCAGCATTTT.

V gene TRBV9 combines with J gene TRBJ2-1, with D unclear. Germline V gives CDR1 SGDLS, CDR2 YYNGEE. The germline V and J ends were trimmed by 2 bases and 8 bases, with 8 bases remaining between them. The CDR3 is made up of 12 amino acids. CDR3 sequence reads: CASSVSLYEQFF. CDR3 in DNA: TGTGCCAGCAGCGTCTCGTTATATGAGCAGTTCTTC.

This chain links TRBV28 with TRBJ2-5; 9 positions agree with TRBD2. The ends lost 6 bases at V and 4 bases at J; junction bases unmatched: 18. The CDR3 contains 18 residues. Germline lookup yields CDR1 MDHEN and CDR2 SYDVKM. CDR3 residues: CASRHLASGTVGVETQYF. The CDR3 region has the DNA TGTGCCAGCAGGCACCTTGCTAGCGGGACGGTCGGGGTAGAGACCCAGTACTTC.

The table lists this clone with a count of one. This chain connects TRBV5-1 to TRBJ2-3, with 11 bases aligning to TRBD2. The CDR3 is 19 amino acids. The ends lost 9 bases at V and 0 bases at J; junction bases unmatched: 18. The germline CDR1 and CDR2 sequences are SGHRS and YFSETQ. The CDR3 DNA follows: TGCGCCACCCGAGGCGATAGCGGGAGGGCCGTGTTAAGCACAGATACGCAGTATTTT. This sequence encodes CATRGDSGRAVLSTDTQYF.

The genes are TRBV7-6 and TRBJ1-1; TRBD1 might be the D (5 bases). Trimming took 4 bases from V and 6 from J, leaving 15 bases between them. Germline V gene sequence: CDR1 SGHVS, CDR2 FNYEAQ. This CDR3 has 14 amino acids. This chain's CDR3 is CASSSLSGGSEAFF. CDR3 nucleotide sequence: TGTGCCAGCAGCTCTTTGTCGGGGGGGTCTGAAGCTTTCTTT.

This rearrangement joins TRBV15 to TRBJ2-1; 8 bases match TRBD2. Germline CDR1 is LNHNV and CDR2 is YYDKDF (reference sequence). V lost 3 bases, J lost 7 bases, and 2 bases stayed unmatched. The CDR3 contains 13 residues. CDR3 DNA sequence: TGTGCCACCAGCAGCTCTAGCGGGAATGAGCAGTTCTTC. It encodes CATSSSSGNEQFF.

The chain uses TRBV10-3 and TRBJ2-3; 8 nucleotides align to TRBD1. CDR1 ENHRY and CDR2 SYGVKD come from the germline V gene. The CDR3 runs to 14 residues. V gave up 4 bases and J gave up 6 bases; unmatched junction bases: 6. This CDR3 is CAISVQTGDDTQYF. DNA for the CDR3: TGTGCCATCAGTGTTCAGACAGGGGACGATACGCAGTATTTT.

In DNA, the CDR3 is TGTGCCAGCAGCCAAAGGGGGACGGCGGCCCAGCATTTT. Amino acids: CASSQRGTAAQHF. The gene calls are TRBV3-1 (or the pseudogene TRBV3-2) and TRBJ1-5, with a weak D call TRBD1 (6 bases). The CDR3 extends over 13 amino acids. CDR1 and CDR2 (germline): LGHDT, YNNKEL (reference sequence). V shed 2 bases and J shed 11 bases, with 13 bases lying between them.

This clone was seen only a few times. The gene calls are TRBV7-9 and TRBJ2-5, with 10 bases matching TRBD2. Germline V CDR1 and CDR2: SEHNR, FQNEAQ (reference sequence). Trimming took 7 bases from V and 5 from J; bases not matched to a gene: 19. This CDR3 spans 18 amino acids. CDR3 sequence (DNA): TGTGCCAGCACCCTGGTGGCAGGGGGCCTAGCGGGAGAGGAGACCCAGTACTTC. Translation gives CASTLVAGGLAGEETQYF.